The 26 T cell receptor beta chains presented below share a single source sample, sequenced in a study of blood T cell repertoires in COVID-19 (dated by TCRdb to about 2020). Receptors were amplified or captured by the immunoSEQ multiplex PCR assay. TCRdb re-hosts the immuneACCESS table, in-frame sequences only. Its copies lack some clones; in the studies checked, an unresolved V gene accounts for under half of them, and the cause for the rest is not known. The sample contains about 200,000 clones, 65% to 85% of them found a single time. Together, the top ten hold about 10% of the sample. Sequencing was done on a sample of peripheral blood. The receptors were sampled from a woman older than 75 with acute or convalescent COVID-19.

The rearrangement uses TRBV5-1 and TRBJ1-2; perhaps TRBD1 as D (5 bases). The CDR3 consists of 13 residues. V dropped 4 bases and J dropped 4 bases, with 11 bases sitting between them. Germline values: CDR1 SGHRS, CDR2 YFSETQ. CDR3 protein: CASSEGAGYGYTF. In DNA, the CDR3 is TGCGCCAGCAGCGAAGGGGCAGGCTATGGCTACACCTTC. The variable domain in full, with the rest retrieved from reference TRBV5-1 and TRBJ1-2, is KAGVTQTPRYLIKTRGQQVTLSCSPISGHRSVSWYQQTPGQGLQFLFEYFSETQRNKGNFPGRFSGRQFSNSRSEMNVSTLELGDSALYLCASSEGAGYGYTFGSGTRLTVV.

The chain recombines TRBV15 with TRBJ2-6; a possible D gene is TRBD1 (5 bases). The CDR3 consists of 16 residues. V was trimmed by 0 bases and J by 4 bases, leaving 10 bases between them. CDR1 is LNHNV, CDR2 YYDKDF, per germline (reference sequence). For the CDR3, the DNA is TGTGCCACCAGCAGAGATCAGGGTGCCGGGGCCAACGTCCTGACTTTC. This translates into CATSRDQGAGANVLTF.

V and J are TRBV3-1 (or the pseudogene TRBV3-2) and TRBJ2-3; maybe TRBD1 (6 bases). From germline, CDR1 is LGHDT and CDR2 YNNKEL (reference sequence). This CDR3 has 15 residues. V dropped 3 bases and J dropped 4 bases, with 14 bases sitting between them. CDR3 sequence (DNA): TGTGCCAGCAGCCAGGGACCAGGGGTTCCAGATACGCAGTATTTT. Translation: CASSQGPGVPDTQYF.

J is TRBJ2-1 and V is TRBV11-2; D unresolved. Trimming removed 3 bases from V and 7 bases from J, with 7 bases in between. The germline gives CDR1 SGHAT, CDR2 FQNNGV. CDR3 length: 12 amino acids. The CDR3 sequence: CASSFSVNEQFF. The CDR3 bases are TGTGCCAGCAGCTTTTCAGTAAATGAGCAGTTCTTC.

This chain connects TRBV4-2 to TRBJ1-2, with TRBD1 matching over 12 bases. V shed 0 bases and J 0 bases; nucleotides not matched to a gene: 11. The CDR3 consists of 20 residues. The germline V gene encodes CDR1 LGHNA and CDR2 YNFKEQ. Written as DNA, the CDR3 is TGTGCCAGCAGCCAAGATCAATACGGGACAGGGGGCAGAGCTAACTATGGCTACACCTTC. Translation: CASSQDQYGTGGRANYGYTF.

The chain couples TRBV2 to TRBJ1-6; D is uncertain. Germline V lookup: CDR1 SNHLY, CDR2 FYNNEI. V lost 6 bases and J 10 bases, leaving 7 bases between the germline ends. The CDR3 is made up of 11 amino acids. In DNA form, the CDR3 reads TGTGCCAGCAGGCATGAGTCACCCCTCCACTTT. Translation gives CASRHESPLHF. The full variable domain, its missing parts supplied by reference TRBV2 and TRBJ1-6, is EPEVTQTPSHQVTQMGQEVILRCVPISNHLYFYWYRQILGQKVEFLVSFYNNEISEKSEIFDDQFSVERPDGSNFTLKIRSTKLEDSAMYFCASRHESPLHFGNGTRLTVT.

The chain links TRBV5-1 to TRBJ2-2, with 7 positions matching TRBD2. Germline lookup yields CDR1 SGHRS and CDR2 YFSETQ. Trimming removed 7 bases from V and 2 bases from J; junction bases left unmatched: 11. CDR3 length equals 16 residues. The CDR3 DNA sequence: TGCGCCAGCGGTTATGCGGGAGTGGGAAACACCGGGGAGCTGTTTTTT. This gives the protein CASGYAGVGNTGELFF.

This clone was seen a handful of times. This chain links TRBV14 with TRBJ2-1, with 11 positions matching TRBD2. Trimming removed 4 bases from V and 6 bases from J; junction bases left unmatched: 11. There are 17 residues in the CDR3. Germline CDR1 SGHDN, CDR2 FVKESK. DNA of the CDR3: TGTGCCAGCAGCCGGGGCTTTAGCGGGAGGGTGGGCAATGAGCAGTTCTTC. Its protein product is CASSRGFSGRVGNEQFF.

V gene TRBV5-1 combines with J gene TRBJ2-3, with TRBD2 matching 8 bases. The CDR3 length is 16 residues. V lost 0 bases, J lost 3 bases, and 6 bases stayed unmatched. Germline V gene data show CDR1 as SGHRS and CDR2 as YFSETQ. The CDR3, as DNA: TGCGCCAGCAGCTTGGGAACTAGCGGTACGACAGATACGCAGTATTTT. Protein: CASSLGTSGTTDTQYF.

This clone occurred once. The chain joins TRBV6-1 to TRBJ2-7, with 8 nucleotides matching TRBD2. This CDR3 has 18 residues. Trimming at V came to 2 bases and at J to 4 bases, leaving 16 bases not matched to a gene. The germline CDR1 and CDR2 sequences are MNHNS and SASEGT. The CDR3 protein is CASSEHRGGTSGLYEQYF. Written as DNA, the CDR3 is TGTGCCAGCAGTGAACATCGCGGAGGTACTAGCGGTTTGTACGAGCAGTACTTC.

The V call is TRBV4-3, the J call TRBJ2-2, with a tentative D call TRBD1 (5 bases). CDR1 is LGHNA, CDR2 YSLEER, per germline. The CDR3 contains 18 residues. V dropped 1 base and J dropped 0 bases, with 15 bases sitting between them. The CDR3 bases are TGCGCCAGCAGCCAAGGCCCGCAGGGTCCCGCGAACACCGGGGAGCTGTTTTTT. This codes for CASSQGPQGPANTGELFF.

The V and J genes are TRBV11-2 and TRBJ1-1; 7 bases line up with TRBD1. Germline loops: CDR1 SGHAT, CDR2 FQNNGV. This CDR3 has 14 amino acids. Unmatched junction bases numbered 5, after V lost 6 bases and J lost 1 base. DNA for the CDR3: TGTGCCAGCAGTACCCAGGGGGGGAACACTGAAGCTTTCTTT. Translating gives CASSTQGGNTEAFF.

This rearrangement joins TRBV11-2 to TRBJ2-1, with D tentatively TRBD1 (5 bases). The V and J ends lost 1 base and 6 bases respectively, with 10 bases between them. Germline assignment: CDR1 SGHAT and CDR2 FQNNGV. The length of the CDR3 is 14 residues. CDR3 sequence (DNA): TGTGCCAGCAGCTTAGGCAGGGTAGGCAATGAGCAGTTCTTC. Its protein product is CASSLGRVGNEQFF.

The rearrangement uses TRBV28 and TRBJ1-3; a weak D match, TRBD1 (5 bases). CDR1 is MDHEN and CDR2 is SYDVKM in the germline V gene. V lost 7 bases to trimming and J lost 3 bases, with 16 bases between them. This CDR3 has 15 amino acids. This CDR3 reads CASTAIGGLGNTIYF. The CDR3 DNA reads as TGTGCCAGCACTGCAATCGGGGGTCTTGGAAACACCATATATTTT.

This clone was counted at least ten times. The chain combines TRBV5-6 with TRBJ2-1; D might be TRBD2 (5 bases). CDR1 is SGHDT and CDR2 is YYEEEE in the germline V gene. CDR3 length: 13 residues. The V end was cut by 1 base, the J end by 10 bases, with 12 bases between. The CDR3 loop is CASSLSGGGEQFF. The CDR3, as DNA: TGTGCCAGCAGCTTGAGCGGAGGAGGCGAGCAGTTCTTC.

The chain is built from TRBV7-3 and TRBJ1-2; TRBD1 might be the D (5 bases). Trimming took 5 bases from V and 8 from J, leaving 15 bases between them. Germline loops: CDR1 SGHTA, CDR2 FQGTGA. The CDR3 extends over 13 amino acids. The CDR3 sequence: CASSQSPGQGYTF. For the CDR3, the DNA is TGTGCCAGCAGCCAATCCCCAGGGCAAGGCTACACCTTC.

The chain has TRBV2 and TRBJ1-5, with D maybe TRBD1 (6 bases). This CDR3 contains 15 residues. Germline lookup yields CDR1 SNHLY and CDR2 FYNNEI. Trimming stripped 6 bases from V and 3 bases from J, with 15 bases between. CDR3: CASSLGPGVNQPQHF. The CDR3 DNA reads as TGTGCCAGCAGCCTAGGGCCAGGGGTCAATCAGCCCCAGCATTTT.

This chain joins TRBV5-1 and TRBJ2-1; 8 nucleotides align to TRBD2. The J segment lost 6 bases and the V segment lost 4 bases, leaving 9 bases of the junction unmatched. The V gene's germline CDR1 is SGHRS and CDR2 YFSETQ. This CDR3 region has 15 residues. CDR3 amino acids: CASSPRGVEGNEQFF. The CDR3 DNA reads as TGCGCCAGCAGCCCGCGGGGGGTAGAAGGCAATGAGCAGTTCTTC.

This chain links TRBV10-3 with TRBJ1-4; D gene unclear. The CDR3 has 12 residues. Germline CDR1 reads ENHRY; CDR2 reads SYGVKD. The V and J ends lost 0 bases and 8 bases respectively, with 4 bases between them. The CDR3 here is CAISESEEKLFF. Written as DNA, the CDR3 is TGTGCCATCAGTGAGTCTGAGGAAAAACTGTTTTTT.

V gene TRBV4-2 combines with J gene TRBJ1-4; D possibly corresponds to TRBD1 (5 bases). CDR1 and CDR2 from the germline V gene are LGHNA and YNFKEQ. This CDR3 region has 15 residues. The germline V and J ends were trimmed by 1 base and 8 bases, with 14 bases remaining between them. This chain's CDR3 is CASSQGTGGHEKLFF. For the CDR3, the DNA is TGTGCCAGCAGCCAAGGTACAGGAGGGCACGAAAAACTGTTTTTT.

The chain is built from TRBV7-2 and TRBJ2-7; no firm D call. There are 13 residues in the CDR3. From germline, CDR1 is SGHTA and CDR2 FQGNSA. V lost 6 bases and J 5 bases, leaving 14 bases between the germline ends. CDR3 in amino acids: CASRYALTHEQYF. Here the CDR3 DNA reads TGTGCCAGCAGGTACGCCCTAACCCACGAGCAGTACTTC.

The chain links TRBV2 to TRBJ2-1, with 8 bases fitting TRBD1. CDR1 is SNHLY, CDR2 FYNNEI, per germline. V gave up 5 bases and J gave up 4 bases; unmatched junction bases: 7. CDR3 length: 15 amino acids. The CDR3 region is CASSRQGNEYNEQFF. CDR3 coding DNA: TGTGCCAGCAGTCGACAGGGGAACGAGTACAATGAGCAGTTCTTC.

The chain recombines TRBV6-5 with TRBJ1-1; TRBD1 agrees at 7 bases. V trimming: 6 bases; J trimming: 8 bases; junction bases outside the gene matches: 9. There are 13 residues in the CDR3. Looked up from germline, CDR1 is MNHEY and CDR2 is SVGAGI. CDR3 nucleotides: TGTGCCAGCAGCCAGGGCCGGGACAGAGAAGCTTTCTTT. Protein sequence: CASSQGRDREAFF.

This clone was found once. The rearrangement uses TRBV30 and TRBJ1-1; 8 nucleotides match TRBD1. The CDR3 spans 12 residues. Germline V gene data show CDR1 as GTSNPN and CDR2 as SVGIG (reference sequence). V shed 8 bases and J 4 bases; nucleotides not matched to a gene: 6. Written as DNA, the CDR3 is TGTGCCGCGACAGGGGACCCCACTGAAGCTTTCTTT. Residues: CAATGDPTEAFF.

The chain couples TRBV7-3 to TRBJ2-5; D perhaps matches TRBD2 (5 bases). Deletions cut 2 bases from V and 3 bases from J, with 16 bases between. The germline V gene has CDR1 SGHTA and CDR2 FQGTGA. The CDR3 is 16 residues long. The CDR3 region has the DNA TGTGCCAGCAGCTTACGTCTGGTTGCGCGGGAAGAGACCCAGTACTTC. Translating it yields CASSLRLVAREETQYF.

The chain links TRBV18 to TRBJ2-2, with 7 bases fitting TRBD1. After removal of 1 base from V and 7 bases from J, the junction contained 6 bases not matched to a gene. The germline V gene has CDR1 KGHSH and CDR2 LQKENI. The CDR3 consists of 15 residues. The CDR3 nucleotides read TGTGCCAGCTCACCACGGTCGGACAGGAGCGGGGAGCTGTTTTTT. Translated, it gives CASSPRSDRSGELFF.